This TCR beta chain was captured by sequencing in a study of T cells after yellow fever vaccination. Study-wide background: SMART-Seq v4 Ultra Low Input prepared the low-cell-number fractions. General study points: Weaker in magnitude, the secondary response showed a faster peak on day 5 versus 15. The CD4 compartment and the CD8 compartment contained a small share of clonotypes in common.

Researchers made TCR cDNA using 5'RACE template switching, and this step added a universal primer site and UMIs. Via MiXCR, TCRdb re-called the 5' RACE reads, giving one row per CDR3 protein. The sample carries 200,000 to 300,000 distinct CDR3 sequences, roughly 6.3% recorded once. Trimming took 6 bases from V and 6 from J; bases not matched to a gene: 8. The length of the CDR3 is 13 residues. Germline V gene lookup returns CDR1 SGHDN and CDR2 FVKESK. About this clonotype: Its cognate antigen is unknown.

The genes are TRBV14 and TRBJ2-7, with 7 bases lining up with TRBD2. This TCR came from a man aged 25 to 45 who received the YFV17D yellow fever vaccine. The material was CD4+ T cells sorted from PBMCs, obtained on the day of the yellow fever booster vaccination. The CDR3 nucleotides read TGTGCCAGCAGTATCCTTCGCGGGAGCGAGCAGTACTTC. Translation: CASSILRGSEQYF.